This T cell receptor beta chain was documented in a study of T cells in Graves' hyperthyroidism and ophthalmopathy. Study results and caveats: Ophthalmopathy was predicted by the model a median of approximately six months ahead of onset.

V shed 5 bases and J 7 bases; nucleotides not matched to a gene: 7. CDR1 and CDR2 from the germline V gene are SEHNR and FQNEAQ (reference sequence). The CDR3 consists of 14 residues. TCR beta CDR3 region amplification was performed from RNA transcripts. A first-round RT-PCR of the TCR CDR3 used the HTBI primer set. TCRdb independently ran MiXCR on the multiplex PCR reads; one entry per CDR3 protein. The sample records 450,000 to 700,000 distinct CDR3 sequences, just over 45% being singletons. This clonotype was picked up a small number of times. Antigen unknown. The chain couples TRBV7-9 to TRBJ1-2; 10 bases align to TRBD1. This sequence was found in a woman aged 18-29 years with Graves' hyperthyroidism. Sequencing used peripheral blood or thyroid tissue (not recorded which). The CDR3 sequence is CASSHGQGVSGYTF. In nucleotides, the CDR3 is TGTGCCAGCAGCCACGGACAGGGGGTGAGTGGCTACACCTTC.